This TCR beta chain is from a study of OX40 agonist ivuxolimab in advanced cancers. Overall study: Partial responses were achieved by three patients, one with hepatocellular carcinoma and two with cutaneous melanoma.

V lost 1 base and J 8 bases, leaving 11 bases between the germline ends. Germline assignment: CDR1 SGHAT and CDR2 FQNNGV. This CDR3 contains 13 residues. In its sample, this clone was seen a few times. Produced via immunoSEQ multiplex PCR; TCRdb's table is partial and in-frame only. Of around 26,000 clones detected, approximately 81% appear once; the ten largest clones hold less than 40%. The receptor was isolated from an adult with an advanced solid tumor such as melanoma, head and neck, liver or kidney cancer. The chain employs TRBV11-2 and TRBJ1-2; D is undetermined. Source: CD4+ or CD8+ T cells sorted from blood, taken in a trial of the OX40 agonist ivuxolimab. This CDR3 reads CASSLGSPAGYTF. The DNA for the CDR3 is TGTGCCAGCAGCTTAGGCAGCCCGGCAGGCTACACCTTC. The full variable domain, with the rest looked up from reference TRBV11-2 and TRBJ1-2, is EAGVAQSPRYKIIEKRQSVAFWCNPISGHATLYWYQQILGQGPKLLIQFQNNGVVDDSQLPKDRFSAERLKGVDSTLKIQPAKLEDSAVYLCASSLGSPAGYTFGSGTRLTVV.